This T cell receptor (beta chain) is drawn from a study of regulatory T cells in long-lasting Graves disease. Trimming cost V 2 bases and J 1 base, with 15 bases left between them. Germline V lookup: CDR1 SGDLS, CDR2 YYNGEE. This CDR3 has 16 amino acids. With regard to this clonotype: The target antigen is unknown.

HTBI primers from iRepertoire and Arm-PCR of CDR3 regions yielded the TCR beta libraries. TCRdb fed the multiplex PCR reads into MiXCR, producing one record per CDR3 protein. The data contain around 500,000 distinct CDR3 sequences, 16% of them singletons. Notes on the study in general: Small numbers of samples may have cut accuracy. TCR diversity was lower in persistent Graves' patients than in newly diagnosed ones.

The time point denotes: newly diagnosed GD, antithyroid drugs for less than 3 months. PBMCs were the source of the RNA used for TCR sequencing. Diagnosing Graves' disease relied on the American Thyroid Association guidelines. These same records also appear under a second study, on T cells in Graves' hyperthyroidism and ophthalmopathy.

Sequenced material: peripheral blood mononuclear cells (PBMCs), taken at new diagnosis, from a patient treated with antithyroid drugs. V and J are TRBV9 and TRBJ1-2, with D tentatively TRBD1 (5 bases). This TCR was sampled from a woman aged 35-65 years with Graves disease. The CDR3: CASSVARGGGNYGYTF. The CDR3 DNA reads TGTGCCAGCAGCGTCGCTCGGGGCGGGGGTAACTATGGCTACACCTTC.